The 27 T cell receptor beta chains below come from one sample, sequenced in a study of T cell repertoires in cytomegalovirus infection. From the reads, TCRdb called clonotypes with MiXCR, one entry per CDR3 protein. The sample carries fewer than 1,000,000 distinct CDR3 sequences, 31% recorded once. Which antigens these TCRs recognize remains unknown. Sample: cultured CD8+ T cells from PBMCs, taken from culture after CMV antigen stimulation. The source is a human donor in good health (CMV status not recorded). Some clones in this sample may be carry-over from other donors' samples.

This clonotype has only a few counts. CDR3 protein: CASKGRGFGHDQPQHF. The CDR3 DNA sequence: TGTGCCAGTAAGGGCAGGGGGTTTGGTCATGATCAGCCCCAGCATTTT. The rearrangement uses TRBV19 and TRBJ1-5, with TRBD1 identical over 7 bases. From germline, CDR1 is LNHDA and CDR2 SQIVND (reference sequence). Unmatched junction bases numbered 14, after V lost 7 bases and J lost 5 bases. The CDR3 is 16 amino acids.

In its sample, this clonotype was seen a few times. J is TRBJ1-2 and V is TRBV27; no definite D call. V lost 6 bases and J 6 bases, leaving 20 bases between the germline ends. CDR1 MNHEY and CDR2 SMNVEV come from the germline V gene (reference sequence). The CDR3 covers 15 residues. This CDR3 is CASSLKGRAGDGYTF. CDR3 nucleotides: TGTGCCAGCAGCCTAAAAGGACGGGCCGGGGATGGCTACACCTTC.

The chain combines TRBV7-6 with TRBJ2-1, with 7 bases fitting TRBD1. The CDR3 totals 12 residues. Germline CDR1 and CDR2: SGHVS and FNYEAQ. J gave up 10 bases and V 5 bases, and 5 bases lay outside the gene matches. CDR3 region: CASSPGQAEQFF. The DNA of the CDR3 is TGTGCCAGCAGCCCCGGACAGGCCGAGCAGTTCTTC.

This clonotype was found a few times. This chain joins TRBV4-1 and TRBJ2-7; 7 bases match TRBD1. This CDR3 comprises 13 residues. Trimming took 0 bases from V and 6 from J; bases not matched to a gene: 2. Germline CDR1 reads MGHRA; CDR2 reads YSYEKL. The DNA of the CDR3 is TGCGCCAGCAGCCAAGACAGGGGGTTCGAGCAGTACTTC. Amino acids: CASSQDRGFEQYF.

This clonotype came up many times. The chain has TRBV7-2 and TRBJ2-2, with TRBD1 as a possible D gene (6 bases). This CDR3 spans 18 amino acids. Germline CDR1 SGHTA, CDR2 FQGNSA. Trimming pared 1 base from V and 5 bases from J, leaving 20 bases between. CDR3 sequence reads: CASSLDYWDIGSTGELFF. CDR3 DNA: TGTGCCAGCAGCTTAGATTACTGGGACATCGGTTCGACCGGGGAGCTGTTTTTT.

The chain couples TRBV7-9 to TRBJ2-1; D is uncertain. The V end was cut by 5 bases, the J end by 4 bases, with 15 bases between. Germline V gene lookup returns CDR1 SEHNR and CDR2 FQNEAQ (reference sequence). The CDR3 runs 15 residues. CDR3 residues: CASSVSGDFYNEQFF. The CDR3 nucleotides read TGTGCCAGCAGCGTGTCAGGAGACTTTTACAATGAGCAGTTCTTC. The full variable domain, rest sourced from reference TRBV7-9 and TRBJ2-1, is DTGVSQNPRHKITKRGQNVTFRCDPISEHNRLYWYRQTLGQGPEFLTYFQNEAQLEKSRLLSDRFSAERPKGSFSTLEIQRTEQGDSAMYLCASSVSGDFYNEQFFGPGTRLTVL.

This clonotype was observed many times. The rearrangement uses TRBV7-2 and TRBJ2-3; possibly TRBD2 for D (5 bases). The germline V gene encodes CDR1 SGHTA and CDR2 FQGNSA. V shed 0 bases and J shed 4 bases, with 8 bases lying between them. This CDR3 region has 14 residues. The CDR3 nucleotides read TGTGCCAGCAGCTTAGCTCTAGCATCAGATACGCAGTATTTT. It codes for CASSLALASDTQYF.

This clonotype showed up just a few times. The rearrangement joins TRBV5-6 to TRBJ1-2; D might be TRBD1 (5 bases). Trimming took off 6 bases at V and 8 bases at J, with 17 bases between the two ends. This CDR3 region has 13 residues. Germline-derived CDR1 and CDR2 are SGHDT and YYEEEE. This chain's CDR3 is CASITQGLNGYTF. The CDR3 DNA sequence: TGTGCCAGCATCACTCAGGGTCTTAACGGCTACACCTTC.

This clonotype was seen only a few times. The CDR3 DNA reads TGTGCCAGCAGTTTTTTGCAGCGGGAGCAGTTCTTC. Its protein product is CASSFLQREQFF. V usage is TRBV27 and J usage is TRBJ2-1; D is perhaps TRBD2 (5 bases). The CDR3 loop spans 12 amino acids. The ends were cut back, 3 bases at V and 10 bases at J, with 10 bases in the middle. Germline CDR1 and CDR2: MNHEY and SMNVEV (reference sequence).

V usage is TRBV2 and J usage is TRBJ2-4; TRBD1 might be the D (6 bases). CDR3 length: 15 amino acids. The germline gives CDR1 SNHLY, CDR2 FYNNEI. The V end was cut by 3 bases, the J end by 2 bases, with 11 bases between. Here the CDR3 reads CASSDRQVSKNIQYF. The CDR3 DNA follows: TGTGCCAGCAGTGACCGACAGGTCTCCAAAAACATTCAGTACTTC. Supplemented by reference TRBV2 and TRBJ2-4, the full variable domain reads EPEVTQTPSHQVTQMGQEVILRCVPISNHLYFYWYRQILGQKVEFLVSFYNNEISEKSEIFDDQFSVERPDGSNFTLKIRSTKLEDSAMYFCASSDRQVSKNIQYFGAGTRLSVL.

The chain combines TRBV6-2 or TRBV6-3 with TRBJ2-7; TRBD1 matches 8 bases. The length of the CDR3 is 12 residues. Germline lookup yields CDR1 MNHEY and CDR2 SVGEGT. Germline trimming cut 6 bases from V and 7 bases from J; bases unmatched to any gene: 5. The CDR3 loop is CASSWTGREQYF. For the CDR3, the DNA is TGTGCCAGCAGCTGGACAGGGAGAGAGCAGTACTTC.

This clonotype was detected only a few times. The V gene is TRBV12-3 or TRBV12-4, the J gene TRBJ1-3; 7 bases line up with TRBD1. The CDR3 consists of 16 residues. The V segment lost 5 bases and the J segment 6 bases; nucleotides outside the gene matches: 13. CDR3 protein: CASSPREGASLNTIYF. DNA for the CDR3: TGTGCCAGCAGTCCTCGGGAGGGGGCAAGTTTAAACACCATATATTTT.

The rearrangement uses TRBV25-1 and TRBJ2-7, with unresolved D. Germline CDR1 and CDR2: MGHDK and SYGVNS. Trimming cost V 3 bases and J 0 bases, with 9 bases left between them. This CDR3 spans 14 amino acids. The CDR3 reads CASSDYGFSYEQYF. The CDR3 DNA sequence: TGTGCCAGCAGTGACTACGGGTTCTCCTACGAGCAGTACTTC.

This clonotype was observed many times. The V gene is TRBV5-6, the J gene TRBJ2-1; possible D gene TRBD1, 5 bases. The CDR3 spans 17 residues. Trimming left V 0 bases short and J 5 bases short, with 18 bases between. Germline CDR1 reads SGHDT; CDR2 reads YYEEEE. Written as DNA, the CDR3 is TGTGCCAGCAGCTTGGATAAAGTCTGGGGCCGCCACAATGAGCAGTTCTTC. This gives the protein CASSLDKVWGRHNEQFF.

This clonotype has just a few counts. The chain combines TRBV5-5 with TRBJ1-1, with 7 bases matching TRBD1. CDR1 SGHKS and CDR2 YYEKEE come from the germline V gene (reference sequence). V lost 4 bases to trimming and J lost 0 bases; unmatched junction nucleotides: 9. This CDR3 spans 16 amino acids. CDR3 protein: CASSPTGNLMNTEAFF. In DNA form, the CDR3 reads TGTGCCAGCAGCCCGACAGGGAACCTCATGAACACTGAAGCTTTCTTT.

This clonotype was seen repeatedly, ten times or more. The chain uses TRBV12-3 or TRBV12-4 and TRBJ1-1; weak D call: TRBD1 (5 bases). The length of the CDR3 is 17 residues. V lost 6 bases, J lost 2 bases, and 22 bases lay in between. The CDR3 spells CASSPGWTPLPNTEAFF. DNA for the CDR3: TGTGCCAGCAGCCCTGGTTGGACACCTCTACCCAACACTGAAGCTTTCTTT.

This clonotype was seen a few times. The chain employs TRBV27 and TRBJ2-2; 9 nucleotides line up with TRBD1. The CDR3 extends over 14 amino acids. The germline V gene has CDR1 MNHEY and CDR2 SMNVEV (reference sequence). The ends lost 3 bases at V and 6 bases at J; junction bases unmatched: 2. The CDR3, as DNA: TGTGCCAGCAGTTTTGGACAGGGGTCCGGGGAGCTGTTTTTT. Its protein product is CASSFGQGSGELFF.

In DNA, the CDR3 is TGTGCCAGCAGTGGCCGGGACCCCTTCCTGCAGGAAAAACTGTTTTTT. Translated, it gives CASSGRDPFLQEKLFF. The V call is TRBV25-1, the J call TRBJ1-4; a weak D match, TRBD1 (5 bases). Germline values: CDR1 MGHDK, CDR2 SYGVNS. V shed 4 bases and J shed 8 bases, with 20 bases lying between them. The CDR3 contains 16 residues.

This clonotype came up many times. V usage is TRBV6-2 or TRBV6-3 and J usage is TRBJ1-2; D remains unclear. Trimming removed 5 bases at V and 2 bases at J, with 3 bases between. Germline CDR1 is MNHEY and CDR2 is SVGEGT. The length of the CDR3 is 11 residues. Here the CDR3 reads CASSTNYGYTF. CDR3 DNA sequence: TGTGCCAGCAGTACCAACTATGGCTACACCTTC.

There are a few counts of this clonotype. V gene TRBV27 combines with J gene TRBJ2-7; D unresolved. The CDR3 runs 13 residues. V was trimmed by 2 bases and J by 2 bases, leaving 7 bases between them. CDR1 is MNHEY, CDR2 SMNVEV, per germline (reference sequence). CDR3 region: CASSLRVTYEQYF. CDR3 coding DNA: TGTGCCAGCAGTTTACGAGTGACCTACGAGCAGTACTTC.

The chain is built from TRBV27 and TRBJ2-7; the D gene is possibly TRBD2 (5 bases). CDR3 length equals 14 residues. Per the germline V gene, CDR1 is MNHEY and CDR2 is SMNVEV (reference sequence). The V and J ends lost 0 bases and 5 bases respectively, with 11 bases between them. The CDR3 here is CASSLSYVRDEQYF. The DNA of the CDR3 is TGTGCCAGCAGTTTATCATATGTGAGGGACGAGCAGTACTTC.

Many counts were recorded for this clonotype. The rearrangement uses TRBV7-8 and TRBJ1-4, with unresolved D. Trimming cost V 0 bases and J 4 bases, with 9 bases left between them. Germline V gene lookup returns CDR1 SGHVS and CDR2 FQNEAQ. The CDR3 is made up of 15 amino acids. This chain's CDR3 is CASSLAAGYNEKLFF. CDR3 sequence (DNA): TGTGCCAGCAGCTTAGCGGCGGGTTATAATGAAAAACTGTTTTTT.

This rearrangement joins TRBV27 to TRBJ1-2; 7 bases map to TRBD1. The V gene's germline CDR1 is MNHEY and CDR2 SMNVEV (reference sequence). The CDR3 totals 15 residues. Losses at the gene ends were 0 bases for V and 5 bases for J; bases not matched to a gene: 6. The CDR3 reads CASSLSGGGRYGYTF. The DNA for the CDR3 is TGTGCCAGCAGTTTATCCGGAGGGGGCAGATATGGCTACACCTTC.

The gene calls are TRBV29-1 and TRBJ2-5; 7 positions match TRBD1. The germline CDR1 and CDR2 sequences are SQVTM and ANQGSEA. The junction had 16 bases not matched to a gene; V was cut back by 6 bases and J by 9 bases. The CDR3 runs to 14 residues. The CDR3 loop is CSVTTQGYQGAQYF. The CDR3 coding sequence is TGCAGCGTGACTACACAGGGGTACCAGGGGGCCCAGTACTTC.

The chain is built from TRBV7-2 and TRBJ1-2; 8 bases match TRBD1. The V gene end was trimmed by 2 bases and the J gene end by 4 bases; junction bases not matched to a gene: 6. CDR1 and CDR2 (germline): SGHTA, FQGNSA. CDR3 length equals 15 residues. The CDR3 is CASSLSQGAFYGYTF. The CDR3 nucleotides read TGTGCCAGCAGCTTAAGCCAGGGGGCTTTCTATGGCTACACCTTC.

This clonotype was seen only a few times. Written as DNA, the CDR3 is TGTGCCAGCACAAATCAGCCCCAGCATTTT. Translating it yields CASTNQPQHF. This chain joins TRBV12-3 or TRBV12-4 and TRBJ1-5; D gene ambiguous. This CDR3 has 10 residues. The V end lost 7 bases, the J end lost 4 bases, and 2 bases lay between the germline ends.

This chain joins TRBV19 and TRBJ1-1, with D possibly being TRBD1 (5 bases). V was clipped by 5 bases and J by 0 bases, with 13 bases between them. CDR3 length: 15 amino acids. The germline V gene encodes CDR1 LNHDA and CDR2 SQIVND (reference sequence). The CDR3 region is CASSPDSLMNTEAFF. The DNA for the CDR3 is TGTGCCAGTAGTCCAGACAGCCTAATGAACACTGAAGCTTTCTTT.